This is a list of T cell receptor beta chains from one sample in a study of human T cells and chemical hapten exposure. Via MiXCR, TCRdb re-called the RACE reads, giving one row per CDR3 protein. The table has about 120,000 distinct CDR3 sequences, approximately 13% seen once. This specimen was whole blood, taken in connection with sensitization to the hapten diphenylcyclopropenone (DPC). These receptors were taken from a woman aged 18-29 years with alopecia areata. Some clones in this sample may be carry-over from other donors' samples. CDR3s include the opening cysteine and the closing phenylalanine or tryptophan.

>TRBV6-4
CASSKTGEDYEQYF
>TRBV6-2/TRBV6-3
CASSYSPGAGVYNEQFF
>TRBV10-1
CASSETGGRKDTEAFF
>TRBV7-6
CASSSDRFGEKLFF
>TRBV4-2
CASSQDAGSDYGYTF
>TRBV7-6
CASSFGGGGTDTQYF
>TRBV29-1
CSVAMWRNTEAFF
>TRBV20-1
CSARWQTNQPQHF
>TRBV28
CASSGQWSPLHF
>TRBV4-3
CASSQVLSWGENTGELFF
>TRBV6-4
CASSETRNSPHHF
>TRBV28
CASRREGNSPLHF
>TRBV21-1
CASSKEAGGGEQYF
>TRBV12-3/TRBV12-4
CASSLRGQNYGYTF
>TRBV6-2/TRBV6-3
CASSYLVLDRGRTQSNQPQHF
>TRBV11-2
CASSSDRGGQPQHF
>TRBV7-9
CASSLIRGAGNTEAFF
>TRBV7-9
CASSSQGTNTGELFF
>TRBV15
CATSRPGLRTSSYNEQFF
>TRBV9
CASSVKLSGNTIYF